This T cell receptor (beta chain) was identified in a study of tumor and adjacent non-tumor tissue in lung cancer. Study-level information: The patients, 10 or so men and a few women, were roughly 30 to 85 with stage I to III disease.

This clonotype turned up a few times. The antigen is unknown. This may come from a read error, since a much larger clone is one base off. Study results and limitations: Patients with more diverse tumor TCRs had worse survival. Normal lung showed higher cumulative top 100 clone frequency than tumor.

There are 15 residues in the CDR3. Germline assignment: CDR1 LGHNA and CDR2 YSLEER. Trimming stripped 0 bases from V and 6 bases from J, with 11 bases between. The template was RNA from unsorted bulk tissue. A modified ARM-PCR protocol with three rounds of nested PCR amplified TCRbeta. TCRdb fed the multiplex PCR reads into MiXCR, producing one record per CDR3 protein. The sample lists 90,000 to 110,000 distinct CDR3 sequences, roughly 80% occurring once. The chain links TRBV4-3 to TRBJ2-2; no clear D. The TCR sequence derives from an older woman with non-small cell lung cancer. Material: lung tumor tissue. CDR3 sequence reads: CASSQDVVGSGELFF. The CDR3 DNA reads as TGCGCCAGCAGCCAAGATGTTGTGGGGTCCGGGGAGCTGTTTTTT.